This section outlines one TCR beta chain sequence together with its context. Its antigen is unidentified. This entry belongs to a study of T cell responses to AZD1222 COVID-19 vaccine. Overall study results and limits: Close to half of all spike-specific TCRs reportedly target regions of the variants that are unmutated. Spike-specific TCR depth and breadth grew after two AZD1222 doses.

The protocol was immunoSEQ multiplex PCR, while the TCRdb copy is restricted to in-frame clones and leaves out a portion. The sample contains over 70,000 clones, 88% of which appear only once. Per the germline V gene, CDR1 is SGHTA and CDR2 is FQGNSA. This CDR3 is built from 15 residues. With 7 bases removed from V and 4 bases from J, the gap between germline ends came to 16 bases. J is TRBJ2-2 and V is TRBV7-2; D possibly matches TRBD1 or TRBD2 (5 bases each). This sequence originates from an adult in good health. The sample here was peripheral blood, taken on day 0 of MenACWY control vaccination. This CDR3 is CASTFREPRTGELFF. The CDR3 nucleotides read TGTGCCAGCACCTTCAGGGAGCCGCGCACCGGGGAGCTGTTTTTT. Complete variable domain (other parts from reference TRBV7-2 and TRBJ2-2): GAGVSQSPSNKVTEKGKDVELRCDPISGHTALYWYRQSLGQGLEFLIYFQGNSAPDKSGLPSDRFSAERTGGSVSTLTIQRTQQEDSAVYLCASTFREPRTGELFFGEGSRLTVL.